This T cell receptor (beta chain) is from a study of blood T cell repertoires in COVID-19. Turning to the study itself: Researchers got acute and convalescent COVID-19 samples from the United States, Italy and Spain.

Grouping used clinical history reported by participants in a survey and questionnaire. Here immunoSEQ multiplex PCR was the method, and the copy in TCRdb shows in-frame clones only, minus some. This table holds around 370,000 clones, 88% found once. The CDR3 covers 18 residues. The germline V gene encodes CDR1 KGHSH and CDR2 LQKENI. V lost 2 bases and J 0 bases, leaving 19 bases between the germline ends. V and J are TRBV18 and TRBJ1-2; D is unclear. The TCR originated in a woman younger than 35 who had recovered from COVID-19. Source material: PBMCs or T cells enriched from blood (not recorded which). The CDR3 reads CASSPSGSSEVTNYGYTF. The CDR3 DNA reads TGTGCCAGCTCACCAAGTGGTTCTTCCGAGGTTACTAACTATGGCTACACCTTC.